This T cell receptor (beta chain) was captured in a study of T-cell reconstitution after alpha-beta-depleted transplantation in children. A word on this clonotype: The antigen is unknown.

This CDR3 comprises 16 residues. Germline V CDR1 and CDR2: DFQATT, SNEGSKA (reference sequence). Trimming took off 0 bases at V and 5 bases at J, with 17 bases between the two ends. Broader study findings: About two months after transplant, alpha-beta T cells reportedly came from several hundred expanded graft clones. Some patients' high day-60 TCRbeta diversity was traced to surviving recipient T cells and thymic progenitors. T-cell counts and diversity at one year post-transplant came mainly from newly produced T cells.

The authors prepared the TCRbeta library with unique molecular identifiers. TCRdb ran MiXCR on the PCR reads and lists one entry per CDR3 protein. The profile shows around 580,000 distinct CDR3 sequences, over 25% of them singletons. The J gene is TRBJ1-5, the V gene TRBV20-1; D is perhaps TRBD1 (6 bases). The sequence derives from a boy in the first two years of life with Wiskott-Aldrich syndrome, due to receive a stem cell transplant. Sequencing was performed on PBMCs, taken before TCRalphabeta/CD19-depleted stem cell transplant. CDR3: CSARDYRAGDYQPQHF. In DNA form, the CDR3 reads TGCAGTGCTAGAGATTATCGGGCAGGGGACTATCAGCCCCAGCATTTT.